The 10 T cell receptor beta chains presented below share a single source sample, sequenced in a study of regulatory T cells in long-lasting Graves disease. Library construction for TCR beta used iRepertoire HTBI primers and Arm-PCR of CDR3 regions. A single record per CDR3 protein comes from TCRdb applying MiXCR to the multiplex PCR reads. The sample holds 600,000 to 800,000 distinct CDR3 sequences, around 30% seen once. Time point denoted: persistent/refractory GD, antithyroid drugs over 5 years with positive TRAb. PBMC RNA served as the TCR library source. The sample was peripheral blood mononuclear cells (PBMCs), taken when the disease was refractory, from a patient treated with antithyroid drugs. These receptors were obtained from a female donor with Graves disease.

CDR3 residues: CASSSPGGLGLSWQPQHF. For the CDR3, the DNA is TGTGCCAGCAGTTCCCCCGGGGGTCTGGGACTTTCCTGGCAGCCCCAGCATTTT. The chain employs TRBV2 and TRBJ1-5; D may be TRBD1 (5 bases). The length of the CDR3 is 18 residues. In germline, CDR1 is SNHLY, CDR2 FYNNEI. V shed 5 bases and J shed 7 bases, with 27 bases lying between them.

The rearrangement joins TRBV12-3 or TRBV12-4 to TRBJ2-1; D is uncertain. The V end was cut by 6 bases, the J end by 0 bases, with 9 bases between. The CDR3 runs 14 residues. The CDR3 loop is CASRRRSSYNEQFF. The CDR3 DNA reads as TGTGCCAGCAGGAGACGGAGCTCCTACAATGAGCAGTTCTTC.

The J gene is TRBJ1-2, the V gene TRBV7-9; D call uncertain. Germline loops: CDR1 SEHNR, CDR2 FQNEAQ (reference sequence). V was pared by 5 bases and J by 2 bases, with 12 bases between. There are 14 residues in the CDR3. CDR3 nucleotides: TGTGCCAGCAGCCCCGCTGCCAGAAACTATGGCTACACCTTC. Protein sequence: CASSPAARNYGYTF.

In this sample, this clonotype turned up many times. The rearrangement uses TRBV11-1 and TRBJ1-2, with D possibly matching TRBD1 (5 bases). This CDR3 is 13 amino acids long. Germline-derived CDR1 and CDR2 are SGHAT and FQDESV (reference sequence). Between the trimmed V and J ends, which lost 3 bases and 4 bases, there was a span of 9 bases. The CDR3 spells CASSFSGTYGYTF. The CDR3 DNA reads as TGTGCCAGCAGCTTCTCGGGGACCTATGGCTACACCTTC.

This clonotype was observed a handful of times. J is TRBJ1-1 and V is TRBV13, with 11 bases aligning to TRBD1. The trim removed 6 bases at V and 5 bases at J, leaving 11 bases unmatched. The length of the CDR3 is 16 residues. CDR1 and CDR2 from the germline V gene are PRHDT and FYEKMQ (reference sequence). The CDR3 protein is CASSELRTGGYTEAFF. The CDR3 DNA follows: TGTGCCAGCAGTGAACTCCGGACAGGGGGCTATACTGAAGCTTTCTTT.

The chain employs TRBV5-1 and TRBJ1-6; D possibly corresponds to TRBD1 (5 bases). The CDR3 covers 14 residues. Germline V gene data show CDR1 as SGHRS and CDR2 as YFSETQ. Trimming removed 6 bases at V and 7 bases at J, with 14 bases between. The CDR3 protein is CASKGTKDNSPLHF. As DNA, the CDR3 is TGCGCCAGCAAGGGGACGAAGGACAATTCACCCCTCCACTTT.

This clonotype has only a few counts. The J gene is TRBJ2-7, the V gene TRBV5-6; TRBD2 agrees at 11 bases. The CDR3 is made up of 16 amino acids. The V gene end was trimmed by 4 bases and the J gene end by 9 bases; junction bases not matched to a gene: 15. Germline loops: CDR1 SGHDT, CDR2 YYEEEE. The CDR3 DNA reads as TGTGCCAGCAGCCACATGAACTTACTAGCGGGAGAAGGGCAGTACTTC. Its translation: CASSHMNLLAGEGQYF. The full variable domain, rest sourced from reference TRBV5-6 and TRBJ2-7, is DAGVTQSPTHLIKTRGQQVTLRCSPKSGHDTVSWYQQALGQGPQFIFQYYEEEERQRGNFPDRFSGHQFPNYSSELNVNALLLGDSALYLCASSHMNLLAGEGQYFGPGTRLTVT.

Details on this clonotype: A much larger clone differs by one base, so this may be a read error. The rearrangement joins TRBV28 to TRBJ1-5; D is uncertain. The CDR3 consists of 12 residues. V lost 5 bases to trimming and J lost 8 bases, with 10 bases between them. Germline-derived CDR1 and CDR2 are MDHEN and SYDVKM. This CDR3 is CASSNSWEPQHF. The CDR3 DNA reads as TGTGCCAGCAGTAACTCGTGGGAGCCCCAGCATTTT.

This chain uses TRBV4-1 with TRBJ2-7; D could derive from TRBD1 or TRBD2 (6 bases each). The V gene's germline CDR1 is MGHRA and CDR2 YSYEKL. Trimming stripped 1 base from V and 2 bases from J, with 12 bases between. CDR3 length equals 15 residues. CDR3: CASSQGIGGPYEQYF. The DNA of the CDR3 is TGCGCCAGCAGCCAAGGTATAGGGGGGCCCTACGAGCAGTACTTC.

This clonotype was seen repeatedly, ten times or more. V is TRBV29-1 and J is TRBJ1-1; 9 bases agree with TRBD1. Per the germline V gene, CDR1 is SQVTM and CDR2 is ANQGSEA. This CDR3 comprises 14 residues. Trimming removed 6 bases from V and 1 base from J; junction bases left unmatched: 6. The CDR3 sequence is CSVNQDRGNTEAFF. The DNA of the CDR3 is TGCAGCGTAAATCAGGACAGGGGGAACACTGAAGCTTTCTTT.